Included here is one T cell receptor beta chain sequence, with context. Using immunoSEQ multiplex PCR, the repertoire was profiled, and TCRdb retains in-frame clones only, with some absent. The sample yields 7,000 to 8,500 clones, 96% seen once. This entry is derived from a study of T cell clonotyping in hematopoietic cell transplantation. Here the sequenced sample was PBMCs, taken 30 days after allogeneic stem cell transplant. The sequence was collected from a male patient aged 40 to 50 who had an allogeneic stem cell transplant from a related donor, so the T cells may come from the graft donor. Some clones in this sample may be carry-over from other donors' samples.

CDR3 DNA sequence: TGTGCCAGTTATTCCGGGACAGGTCGCAATGAGCAGTTCTTC. This translates into CASYSGTGRNEQFF. The rearrangement links TRBV6-1 to TRBJ2-1, with 8 bases fitting TRBD1. The CDR3 contains 14 residues. Trimming at V came to 9 bases and at J to 6 bases, leaving 10 bases not matched to a gene. The germline gives CDR1 MNHNS, CDR2 SASEGT.